Sequencing of this TCR beta chain was carried out in a study of vaccination and CD4 T cells after COVID-19. Treatment in this sample: roughly 10-day PBMC culture with coronavirus spike peptide pools or control peptides (ViraFEST assay). Once obtained from cultured CD4+ T cells, the DNA was sequenced using the Oncomine TCR Beta short-read assay. TCRdb re-called the PCR reads with MiXCR, one entry per CDR3 protein. This table has about 10,000 distinct CDR3 sequences, around two fifths appearing once. This clonotype came up a few times. Its antigen remains unknown. From germline, CDR1 is SNHLY and CDR2 FYNNEI. The V end was cut by 4 bases, the J end by 8 bases, with 3 bases between. The CDR3 totals 11 residues. Findings and limits, study-wide: Only post-vaccination samples contained a median roughly 90% of the reactive clones in convalescent patients.

This sequence joins TRBV2 and TRBJ1-6; no firm D call. The sequence came from a human donor who had recovered from COVID-19. The sample consisted of CD4+ T cells from blood, cultured in vitro. CDR3 protein: CASSVDSPLHF. The CDR3 DNA sequence: TGTGCCAGCAGTGTCGATTCACCCCTCCACTTT.